This T cell receptor beta chain was identified in a study of T-cell reconstitution after alpha-beta-depleted transplantation in children. Study conclusions and caveats: Two months or so post-transplant, alpha-beta T cells reportedly derived from several hundred expanded graft clones. Some patients' high day-60 TCRbeta diversity was attributed to recipient cells surviving conditioning. Newly made T cells mostly supplied T-cell counts and diversity one year after transplant.

Concerning this clonotype: The antigen is unknown.

V lost 2 bases and J lost 10, with 15 bases in between. Germline V gene data show CDR1 as SGHDT and CDR2 as YYEEEE. This CDR3 contains 13 residues. A library of TCRbeta sequences, prepared with unique molecular identifiers, was generated. From the PCR reads, TCRdb called clonotypes with MiXCR, one entry per CDR3 protein. Among approximately 500,000 distinct CDR3 sequences, roughly a quarter were seen once, and the ten largest hold about a third. The sequenced sample was PBMCs, obtained before TCRalphabeta/CD19-depleted stem cell transplant. This receptor was identified in a boy under two years old with Wiskott-Aldrich syndrome, due to receive a stem cell transplant. This chain links TRBV5-6 with TRBJ1-1; D possibly corresponds to TRBD1 (5 bases). The CDR3 sequence is CASSFLAGQGAFF. As DNA, the CDR3 is TGTGCCAGCAGCTTTCTGGCGGGGCAAGGAGCTTTCTTT.